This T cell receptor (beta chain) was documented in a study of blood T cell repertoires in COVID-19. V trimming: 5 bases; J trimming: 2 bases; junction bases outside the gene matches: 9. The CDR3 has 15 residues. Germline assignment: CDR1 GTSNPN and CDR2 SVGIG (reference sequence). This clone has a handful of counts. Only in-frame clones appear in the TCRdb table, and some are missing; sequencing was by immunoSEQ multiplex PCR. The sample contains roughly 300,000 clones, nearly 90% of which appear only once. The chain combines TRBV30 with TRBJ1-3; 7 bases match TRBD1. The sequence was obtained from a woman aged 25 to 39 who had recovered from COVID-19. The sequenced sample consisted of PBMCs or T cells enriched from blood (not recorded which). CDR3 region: CAWQNTGVAGNTIYF. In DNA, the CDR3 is TGTGCCTGGCAAAACACAGGGGTTGCTGGAAACACCATATATTTT.